One and the same sample provided the 30 T cell receptor beta chains below, sequenced in a study of blood T cell repertoires in COVID-19. This table comes from immunoSEQ multiplex PCR, and its TCRdb copy is limited to in-frame clones, with some not included. The sample shows about 190,000 clones, over 75% of them seen only once. Sequenced: peripheral blood. Receptors originate from a woman aged 40 to 50 who had recovered from COVID-19.

The chain uses TRBV28 and TRBJ2-3; TRBD2 might be the D (6 bases). The CDR3 extends over 15 amino acids. With 2 bases removed from V and 1 base from J, the gap between germline ends came to 10 bases. The germline gives CDR1 MDHEN, CDR2 SYDVKM. CDR3 loop: CASSLPGVGTDTQYF. For the CDR3, the DNA is TGTGCCAGCAGTTTACCGGGAGTCGGCACAGATACGCAGTATTTT. Full variable domain (outside the CDR3, taken from reference TRBV28 and TRBJ2-3): DVKVTQSSRYLVKRTGEKVFLECVQDMDHENMFWYRQDPGLGLRLIYFSYDVKMKEKGDIPEGYSVSREKKERFSLILESASTNQTSMYLCASSLPGVGTDTQYFGPGTRLTVL.

The genes are TRBV28 and TRBJ1-4; no reliable D call. The CDR3 is 11 residues long. V lost 10 bases to trimming and J lost 7 bases, with 10 bases between them. Germline V CDR1 and CDR2: MDHEN, SYDVKM. This CDR3 reads CATLGSEKLFF. The CDR3 nucleotides are TGTGCCACCCTAGGGAGTGAAAAACTGTTTTTT.

V gene TRBV7-2 combines with J gene TRBJ2-7, with 11 bases fitting TRBD1. V shed 5 bases and J 1 base; nucleotides not matched to a gene: 7. In germline, CDR1 is SGHTA, CDR2 FQGNSA. The CDR3 loop spans 16 amino acids. CDR3 coding DNA: TGTGCCAGCAGCCCCCCGGGACAGGGGGTTTCCTACGAGCAGTACTTC. Protein product: CASSPPGQGVSYEQYF.

The CDR3 nucleotides are TGTGCCAGCAATTCGGAGGCCAATACGCAGTATTTT. Amino acids: CASNSEANTQYF. The chain carries TRBV12-3 or TRBV12-4 and TRBJ2-3, with D tentatively TRBD2 (5 bases). Trimming removed 7 bases from V and 7 bases from J, with 12 bases in between. The CDR3 consists of 12 residues.

The chain uses TRBV6-6 and TRBJ1-2, with a possible D match to TRBD1 (5 bases). This CDR3 region has 16 residues. CDR1 is MNHNY, CDR2 SVGAGI, per germline (reference sequence). Trimming took 7 bases from V and 2 from J, leaving 20 bases between them. The CDR3 region has the DNA TGTGCCAGCATCAGATTCGGGGGAAGTGTGAACTATGGCTACACCTTC. This gives the protein CASIRFGGSVNYGYTF.

J is TRBJ2-7 and V is TRBV10-2, with TRBD1 matching over 7 bases. Germline V gene sequence: CDR1 WSHSY, CDR2 SAAADI. The CDR3 covers 13 residues. V lost 2 bases, J lost 6 bases, and 4 bases stayed unmatched. CDR3 protein: CASSEGQALEQYF. CDR3 DNA sequence: TGCGCCAGCAGTGAGGGACAGGCCCTCGAGCAGTACTTC.

This chain connects TRBV12-3 or TRBV12-4 to TRBJ2-3; D ambiguous. Trimming removed 3 bases from V and 3 bases from J, with 7 bases in between. The CDR3 length is 13 residues. The CDR3 nucleotides read TGTGCCAGCAGTTTCTTTAGAACAGATACGCAGTATTTT. Protein product: CASSFFRTDTQYF.

This rearrangement joins TRBV19 to TRBJ2-1; TRBD2 matches at 11 bases. Germline V gene data show CDR1 as LNHDA and CDR2 as SQIVND (reference sequence). V lost 6 bases to trimming and J lost 4 bases; unmatched junction nucleotides: 5. CDR3 length: 15 amino acids. For the CDR3, the DNA is TGTGCCAGTAGGACCGGGACTAGCGGATACAATGAGCAGTTCTTC. It specifies CASRTGTSGYNEQFF.

This clone has just a few counts. V and J are TRBV14 and TRBJ1-1, with a weak D call TRBD1 (5 bases). V gave up 1 base and J gave up 4 bases, with 10 bases separating them. CDR3 size: 14 residues. CDR1 SGHDN and CDR2 FVKESK come from the germline V gene. CDR3 nucleotides: TGTGCCAGCAGCCAAGTCACAGGTGTCACTGAAGCTTTCTTT. Its translation: CASSQVTGVTEAFF.

The chain employs TRBV5-1 and TRBJ1-2; D not resolved. The CDR3 is made up of 14 amino acids. Germline CDR1 and CDR2: SGHRS and YFSETQ. The V gene lost 1 base and the J gene lost 2 bases, with 9 bases spanning the gap. The CDR3 loop reads CASSLQNPNYGYTF. The CDR3 DNA reads as TGCGCCAGCAGCTTGCAGAACCCAAACTATGGCTACACCTTC.

The chain carries TRBV5-5 and TRBJ2-7, with TRBD1 identical over 10 bases. The trim removed 2 bases at V and 4 bases at J, leaving 3 bases unmatched. The length of the CDR3 is 14 residues. Germline loops: CDR1 SGHKS, CDR2 YYEKEE (reference sequence). CDR3 region: CASSFSDRGYEQYF. For the CDR3, the DNA is TGTGCCAGCAGCTTTTCGGACAGGGGGTACGAGCAGTACTTC.

This chain connects TRBV14 to TRBJ1-3, with 7 bases aligning to TRBD1. Germline CDR1 SGHDN, CDR2 FVKESK. This CDR3 is built from 13 residues. Trimming at V came to 6 bases and at J to 7 bases, leaving 6 bases not matched to a gene. CDR3 amino acids: CASRQTGLNTIYF. The CDR3 DNA is TGTGCCAGCAGGCAGACAGGGCTGAACACCATATATTTT.

The chain combines TRBV11-3 with TRBJ1-1; the match to TRBD1 covers 7 bases. J was trimmed by 3 bases and V by 3 bases; bases with no gene match: 4. Germline V CDR1 and CDR2: SGHNT, YENEEA. The CDR3 length is 14 residues. CDR3 DNA sequence: TGTGCCAGCAGCTTTACCGGGACAGACACTGAAGCTTTCTTT. Amino acid sequence: CASSFTGTDTEAFF.

This chain links TRBV9 with TRBJ2-7; D unclear. The CDR3 runs to 14 residues. V gave up 5 bases and J gave up 3 bases, with 15 bases separating them. Germline V gives CDR1 SGDLS, CDR2 YYNGEE. The CDR3 spells CASSAGDQLYEQYF. In DNA, the CDR3 is TGTGCCAGCAGTGCCGGAGACCAACTCTACGAGCAGTACTTC.

The chain employs TRBV6-5 and TRBJ1-3; 8 nucleotides line up with TRBD1. Per the germline V gene, CDR1 is MNHEY and CDR2 is SVGAGI. The CDR3 runs 14 residues. V was pared by 5 bases and J by 7 bases, with 7 bases of the junction left unmatched. The CDR3 loop is CASSTGQARNTIYF. In nucleotides, the CDR3 is TGTGCCAGCAGTACGGGACAGGCCCGTAACACCATATATTTT.

This clone showed up just once. The chain employs TRBV12-3 or TRBV12-4 and TRBJ2-1; D is unclear. Trimming pared 6 bases from V and 6 bases from J, leaving 6 bases between. There are 11 residues in the CDR3. The CDR3 DNA reads TGTGCCAGCAGCCGACTCAATGAGCAGTTCTTC. It codes for CASSRLNEQFF.

The rearrangement uses TRBV7-9 and TRBJ1-1; no clear D. Between the trimmed V and J ends, which lost 2 bases and 4 bases, there was a span of 11 bases. CDR1 is SEHNR, CDR2 FQNEAQ, per germline (reference sequence). The CDR3 runs 14 residues. The CDR3 DNA is TGTGCCAGCAGCTTATTGGAGGTTGGCACTGAAGCTTTCTTT. Amino acids: CASSLLEVGTEAFF.

This clone was seen ten or more times. The chain employs TRBV18 and TRBJ2-5; D may be TRBD2 (6 bases). Germline V lookup: CDR1 KGHSH, CDR2 LQKENI. V shed 3 bases and J shed 0 bases, with 8 bases lying between them. The length of the CDR3 is 14 residues. The CDR3, as DNA: TGTGCCAGCTCACCGGGACTTTACCAAGAGACCCAGTACTTC. Its translation: CASSPGLYQETQYF.

The rearrangement joins TRBV21-1 to TRBJ2-5; the table's D call of TRBD1 was not tested on the DNA. TRBV21-1 is assigned pseudogene status. CDR3 length: 17 amino acids. CDR3 loop: CASSTGTPQGKSETQYF. The DNA for the CDR3 is TGTGCCAGCAGCACAGGAACTCCACAGGGGAAGTCAGAGACCCAGTACTTC.

CDR3 DNA: TGCGCCAGCGGTGGGGCTAGCACAGATACGCAGTATTTT. This gives the protein CASGGASTDTQYF. The chain recombines TRBV5-1 with TRBJ2-3; possible D gene TRBD1, 5 bases. CDR1 SGHRS and CDR2 YFSETQ come from the germline V gene. The CDR3 has 13 amino acids. V lost 7 bases and J 0 bases, leaving 9 bases between the germline ends. Variable domain in full (rest from reference TRBV5-1 and TRBJ2-3): KAGVTQTPRYLIKTRGQQVTLSCSPISGHRSVSWYQQTPGQGLQFLFEYFSETQRNKGNFPGRFSGRQFSNSRSEMNVSTLELGDSALYLCASGGASTDTQYFGPGTRLTVL.

The rearrangement uses TRBV7-9 and TRBJ2-5; 11 bases fit TRBD2. Per the germline V gene, CDR1 is SEHNR and CDR2 is FQNEAQ (reference sequence). CDR3 length equals 14 residues. The ends lost 5 bases at V and 3 bases at J; junction bases unmatched: 2. The CDR3 nucleotides read TGTGCCAGCAGCGCTAGCGGGGGGAAAGAGACCCAGTACTTC. It is translated as CASSASGGKETQYF.

The chain carries TRBV27 and TRBJ1-3, with TRBD1 matching over 8 bases. CDR3 length: 16 residues. Per the germline V gene, CDR1 is MNHEY and CDR2 is SMNVEV (reference sequence). The V segment lost 8 bases and the J segment 2 bases; nucleotides outside the gene matches: 11. DNA for the CDR3: TGTGCCAGCTCTAAAACCACAGGGGGTGCTGGAAACACCATATATTTT. It encodes CASSKTTGGAGNTIYF.

The chain recombines TRBV24-1 with TRBJ1-1; D may be TRBD1 (6 bases). With 1 base removed from V and 4 bases from J, the gap between germline ends came to 21 bases. CDR3 length equals 18 residues. Germline assignment: CDR1 KGHDR and CDR2 SFDVKD. The CDR3, as DNA: TGTGCCACCAGTGATTTATGGGGCAGGGGCCTCCGCGGCACTGAAGCTTTCTTT. Translating it yields CATSDLWGRGLRGTEAFF.

The chain combines TRBV11-3 with TRBJ2-2, with TRBD2 identical over 7 bases. Germline trimming cut 2 bases from V and 3 bases from J; bases unmatched to any gene: 15. The CDR3 runs to 19 residues. From germline, CDR1 is SGHNT and CDR2 YENEEA. The CDR3 spells CASSLFTQSGIGDTGELFF. CDR3 bases: TGTGCCAGCAGCTTATTTACACAAAGCGGGATTGGGGACACCGGGGAGCTGTTTTTT.

This clone showed up just once. The chain couples TRBV6-2 or TRBV6-3 to TRBJ2-7, with 10 positions matching TRBD2. This CDR3 spans 16 amino acids. Germline-derived CDR1 and CDR2 are MNHEY and SVGEGT. Trimming took 5 bases from V and 4 from J; bases not matched to a gene: 11. CDR3 region: CASSRPPGLASYEQYF. CDR3 nucleotide sequence: TGTGCCAGCAGTCGACCACCGGGACTAGCGTCTTACGAGCAGTACTTC.

The V gene is TRBV2, the J gene TRBJ1-1, with D possibly matching TRBD1 (5 bases). The CDR3 runs 15 residues. V lost 6 bases and J 1 base, leaving 15 bases between the germline ends. Per the germline V gene, CDR1 is SNHLY and CDR2 is FYNNEI. CDR3 nucleotide sequence: TGTGCCAGCAGCCTACAAGGACACCGGAACACTGAAGCTTTCTTT. This sequence encodes CASSLQGHRNTEAFF.

The chain combines TRBV15 with TRBJ2-1; the D is unclear. V lost 4 bases and J 0 bases, leaving 22 bases between the germline ends. Looked up from germline, CDR1 is LNHNV and CDR2 is YYDKDF (reference sequence). The CDR3 has 19 residues. CDR3 region: CATSMGRDRLESSYNEQFF. Here the CDR3 DNA reads TGTGCCACCAGCATGGGCCGCGATCGATTAGAGTCCTCCTACAATGAGCAGTTCTTC.

The chain joins TRBV5-1 to TRBJ2-3, with 10 positions matching TRBD2. Trimming took 0 bases from V and 4 from J; bases not matched to a gene: 8. This CDR3 is built from 17 residues. Germline V CDR1 and CDR2: SGHRS, YFSETQ. CDR3 loop: CASSLVRLAGDADTQYF. The CDR3 bases are TGCGCCAGCAGCTTGGTCCGGCTAGCGGGAGATGCAGATACGCAGTATTTT.

V is TRBV15 and J is TRBJ1-1; D is unresolved. The CDR3 runs to 16 residues. The germline V gene has CDR1 LNHNV and CDR2 YYDKDF (reference sequence). The V end was cut by 0 bases, the J end by 4 bases, with 15 bases between. DNA for the CDR3: TGTGCCACCAGCAGAGATGGACCCAATCGGGGCACTGAAGCTTTCTTT. Protein sequence: CATSRDGPNRGTEAFF.

This chain connects TRBV19 to TRBJ2-1; TRBD2 might be the D (5 bases). Germline loops: CDR1 LNHDA, CDR2 SQIVND (reference sequence). Trimming took off 5 bases at V and 0 bases at J, with 8 bases between the two ends. The CDR3 consists of 14 residues. The CDR3 reads CASSLAGSYNEQFF. CDR3 DNA: TGTGCCAGTAGTCTGGCGGGCTCCTACAATGAGCAGTTCTTC.